This T cell receptor (beta chain) was retrieved from a study of T cells after yellow fever vaccination. The CDR3 contains 14 residues. Trimming cost V 7 bases and J 8 bases, with 20 bases left between them. The 5'RACE template-switching step produced TCR cDNA and added a universal primer site and UMIs. TCRdb reprocessed the 5' RACE reads with MiXCR, giving one entry per CDR3 protein. The top ten clones hold approximately 34% of a sample with about 57,000 distinct CDR3 sequences, approximately 7.4% of them seen once. Notes on this clonotype: The antigen is unknown. A much larger clone is a single base away; this may be a read error.

Study outcomes and limitations: Across the CD4 and CD8 compartments, a small share of clonotypes was present in both. Re-detected after boosting: most primary clones, approximately 97% of CD4 and 88% of CD8.

This rearrangement joins TRBV12-3 or TRBV12-4 to TRBJ1-2; D call uncertain. Source: CD8+ T cells sorted from PBMCs, taken 15 days after the yellow fever booster vaccination. This sequence was found in a man aged 30 to 39 who received the YFV17D yellow fever vaccine. The CDR3 here is CASTRGANLGGYTF. Written as DNA, the CDR3 is TGTGCCAGCACCAGAGGAGCCAACTTGGGCGGCTACACCTTC.